This T cell receptor beta chain was captured in a study of patients with pleural tuberculosis. V gave up 7 bases and J gave up 5 bases; unmatched junction bases: 4. This CDR3 contains 12 residues. Germline assignment: CDR1 MNHEY and CDR2 SMNVEV (reference sequence). This clonotype was counted at least ten times. MiXCR, applied by TCRdb to the reads, yields one record per CDR3 protein. The repertoire holds under 30,000 distinct CDR3 sequences, with over 15% as singletons. The source is a human donor with pleural tuberculosis. This sequence joins TRBV27 and TRBJ2-7; the match to TRBD1 covers 8 bases. Sequenced: peripheral blood. CDR3 in amino acids: CASTDRGDEQYF. The CDR3, as DNA: TGTGCCAGCACCGACAGGGGCGACGAGCAGTACTTC.